This T cell receptor beta chain came from a study of blood T cell repertoires in COVID-19. Assay used: immunoSEQ multiplex PCR; TCRdb lists only in-frame clones, some missing. The profile shows roughly 190,000 clones, around three quarters of them singletons. The germline V gene encodes CDR1 MNHEY and CDR2 SVGEGT. J gave up 4 bases and V 5 bases, and 8 bases lay outside the gene matches. The CDR3 consists of 16 residues. This receptor was identified in a woman in her forties or fifties with acute COVID-19. The chain couples TRBV6-2 or TRBV6-3 to TRBJ1-5, with TRBD1 identical over 10 bases. Sequencing was carried out using PBMCs or T cells enriched from blood (not recorded which). CDR3: CASSAGQGMGNQPQHF. The CDR3 DNA is TGTGCCAGCAGTGCGGGACAGGGGATGGGAAATCAGCCCCAGCATTTT.